A single sample is the source of the 29 T cell receptor beta chains below, sequenced in a study of blood T cell repertoires in COVID-19 (dated by TCRdb to 2020 to 2021). Libraries came from the immunoSEQ multiplex PCR assay. This immuneACCESS table, as held by TCRdb, lists in-frame sequences with V and J called but not all clones. Of the missing ones, under half trace to an unresolved V gene in checked studies; the others have no known cause. This sample gives about 500,000 clones in total; around nine tenths of them show up just once. The ten largest clonotypes hold about 8% of the sample. Source material: peripheral blood. Receptors originate from a woman aged 45-65 years with COVID-19, enrolled during active disease.

This chain's CDR3 is CASGKWRNTEAFF. The DNA for the CDR3 is TGTGCCAGCGGAAAATGGAGAAACACTGAAGCTTTCTTT. The chain couples TRBV3-1 (or the pseudogene TRBV3-2) to TRBJ1-1; no firm D call. There are 13 residues in the CDR3. Trimming removed 8 bases at V and 2 bases at J, with 12 bases between. Per germline, CDR1 LGHDT and CDR2 YNNKEL (reference sequence).

The V gene is TRBV20-1, the J gene TRBJ2-5; D uncertain. The V end was cut by 6 bases, the J end by 3 bases, with 8 bases between. Looked up from germline, CDR1 is DFQATT and CDR2 is SNEGSKA (reference sequence). This CDR3 has 11 residues. The CDR3 protein is CSADTEETQYF. The CDR3 DNA reads TGCAGTGCCGACACCGAAGAGACCCAGTACTTC.

The V gene is TRBV9, the J gene TRBJ1-4; TRBD1 matches at 10 bases. CDR3 size: 15 residues. The ends lost 4 bases at V and 5 bases at J; junction bases unmatched: 5. Germline CDR1 is SGDLS and CDR2 is YYNGEE. The CDR3 region has the DNA TGTGCCAGCAGCACCCTGGGACAGGGGAATGAAAAACTGTTTTTT. It translates to CASSTLGQGNEKLFF.

J is TRBJ2-2 and V is TRBV6-5; 8 positions match TRBD1. With 0 bases clipped from V and 5 bases from J, the junction kept 2 bases outside the gene matches. Germline CDR1 and CDR2: MNHEY and SVGAGI. This CDR3 comprises 15 residues. CDR3 DNA: TGTGCCAGCAGTTACTCGCAGGGGGCTACCGGGGAGCTGTTTTTT. It yields the protein CASSYSQGATGELFF.

The J gene is TRBJ1-2, the V gene TRBV28; D is undetermined. The ends were cut back, 7 bases at V and 2 bases at J, with 14 bases in the middle. Germline V CDR1 and CDR2: MDHEN, SYDVKM. The CDR3 covers 14 residues. The CDR3 loop reads CASNERTGNYGYTF. CDR3 nucleotides: TGTGCCAGCAACGAAAGGACGGGGAACTATGGCTACACCTTC.

The V call is TRBV19, the J call TRBJ1-5, with TRBD1 matching over 12 bases. Trimming removed 6 bases from V and 10 bases from J; junction bases left unmatched: 7. The germline CDR1 and CDR2 sequences are LNHDA and SQIVND (reference sequence). CDR3 length equals 14 residues. CDR3 in amino acids: CASSFGTGGFPQHF. The CDR3 DNA follows: TGTGCCAGTAGCTTCGGGACAGGGGGCTTTCCCCAGCATTTT.

This chain connects TRBV7-7 to TRBJ1-2; D gene unclear. Trimming removed 7 bases at V and 7 bases at J, with 10 bases between. Germline V gene sequence: CDR1 SSHAT, CDR2 FNYEAQ (reference sequence). The CDR3 has 11 residues. The CDR3 nucleotides are TGTGCCAGCAACAGTTTAACTGGCTACACCTTC. Encoded protein: CASNSLTGYTF.

This rearrangement joins TRBV19 to TRBJ1-5; TRBD1 is a possible D gene (6 bases). The CDR3 extends over 16 amino acids. V was shortened by 5 bases and J by 0 bases, with 14 bases between the two germline ends. Germline CDR1 reads LNHDA; CDR2 reads SQIVND (reference sequence). CDR3 in DNA: TGTGCCAGTAGTCCCCGGACAGACTATAGCAATCAGCCCCAGCATTTT. Encoded protein: CASSPRTDYSNQPQHF. Supplemented by reference TRBV19 and TRBJ1-5, the full variable domain reads DGGITQSPKYLFRKEGQNVTLSCEQNLNHDAMYWYRQDPGQGLRLIYYSQIVNDFQKGDIAEGYSVSREKKESFPLTVTSAQKNPTAFYLCASSPRTDYSNQPQHFGDGTRLSIL.

This chain connects TRBV10-3 to TRBJ1-2, with D perhaps matching TRBD1 (6 bases). Germline CDR1 reads ENHRY; CDR2 reads SYGVKD. The length of the CDR3 is 15 residues. V lost 4 bases and J 5 bases, leaving 17 bases between the germline ends. This CDR3 is CAISAAPTGAYGYTF. DNA for the CDR3: TGTGCCATCAGTGCAGCCCCGACAGGCGCATATGGCTACACCTTC.

The rearrangement joins TRBV5-6 to TRBJ1-2; the match to TRBD1 covers 8 bases. In germline, CDR1 is SGHDT, CDR2 YYEEEE. This CDR3 is built from 13 residues. V was clipped by 5 bases and J by 8 bases; unmatched bases: 8. Here the CDR3 reads CASRGAGGEGYTF. The CDR3, as DNA: TGTGCCAGCAGGGGAGCAGGGGGCGAAGGCTACACCTTC.

V is TRBV27 and J is TRBJ2-2; tentatively, D is TRBD2 (7 bases). This CDR3 comprises 15 residues. CDR1 and CDR2 (germline): MNHEY, SMNVEV (reference sequence). The V end lost 8 bases, the J end lost 3 bases, and 16 bases lay between the germline ends. The CDR3 nucleotides read TGTGCCAGCGTAGGGGGGGGGCGTCACACCGGGGAGCTGTTTTTT. Its translation: CASVGGGRHTGELFF.

This clone was detected only once. J is TRBJ1-4 and V is TRBV9; 8 bases fit TRBD1. Germline V gives CDR1 SGDLS, CDR2 YYNGEE. The CDR3 is 13 residues long. The junction had 4 bases not matched to a gene; V was cut back by 4 bases and J by 8 bases. Here the CDR3 reads CASSPRTGEKLFF. As DNA, the CDR3 is TGTGCCAGCAGCCCTCGGACAGGGGAAAAACTGTTTTTT. Full variable domain (rest looked up from reference TRBV9 and TRBJ1-4): DSGVTQTPKHLITATGQRVTLRCSPRSGDLSVYWYQQSLDQGLQFLIQYYNGEERAKGNILERFSAQQFPDLHSELNLSSLELGDSALYFCASSPRTGEKLFFGSGTQLSVL.

The chain combines TRBV19 with TRBJ1-6; D is unresolved. The CDR3 contains 14 residues. From germline, CDR1 is LNHDA and CDR2 SQIVND (reference sequence). With 5 bases removed from V and 8 bases from J, the gap between germline ends came to 13 bases. The CDR3 sequence is CASSPRGWDSPLHF. The CDR3 DNA follows: TGTGCCAGTAGTCCCCGGGGATGGGATTCACCCCTCCACTTT.

The chain has TRBV2 and TRBJ2-5; D remains unclear. Germline CDR1 reads SNHLY; CDR2 reads FYNNEI. Trimming left V 8 bases short and J 4 bases short, with 11 bases between. This CDR3 comprises 12 residues. The CDR3 nucleotides read TGTGCCAGCGAGACTGTAGGAGAGACCCAGTACTTC. Translation gives CASETVGETQYF.

The V call is TRBV5-3, the J call TRBJ2-1, with D perhaps matching TRBD2 (6 bases). TRBV5-3 is labeled an ORF, and its function is uncertain. This CDR3 is built from 16 residues. V shed 0 bases and J shed 0 bases, with 10 bases lying between them. The CDR3 protein is CARSLGGIRSYNEQFF. As DNA, the CDR3 is TGTGCCAGAAGCTTGGGCGGGATCCGCTCCTACAATGAGCAGTTCTTC.

A single count supports this clone. The chain carries TRBV27 and TRBJ2-7; D is unclear. Trimming left V 3 bases short and J 10 bases short, with 16 bases between. This CDR3 contains 13 residues. CDR1 and CDR2 (germline): MNHEY, SMNVEV (reference sequence). The CDR3 spells CASSFRSPLNQYF. The CDR3 coding sequence is TGTGCCAGCAGTTTTCGGTCCCCCCTTAATCAGTACTTC.

The chain joins TRBV30 to TRBJ1-5; TRBD1 matches at 9 bases. V lost 2 bases, J lost 1 base, and 3 bases stayed unmatched. CDR1 is GTSNPN and CDR2 is SVGIG in the germline V gene (reference sequence). The CDR3 contains 15 residues. The CDR3 here is CAWSWTGASNQPQHF. DNA of the CDR3: TGTGCCTGGAGTTGGACAGGGGCGAGCAATCAGCCCCAGCATTTT.

The chain is built from TRBV19 and TRBJ2-1, with 7 positions matching TRBD1. From germline, CDR1 is LNHDA and CDR2 SQIVND (reference sequence). V trimming: 6 bases; J trimming: 5 bases; junction bases outside the gene matches: 7. The CDR3 totals 14 residues. The CDR3 DNA reads as TGTGCCAGTAGCGAGACAGGGTTAAACAATGAGCAGTTCTTC. Translating it yields CASSETGLNNEQFF.

The chain uses TRBV6-5 and TRBJ2-3, with D perhaps TRBD2 (6 bases). The germline CDR1 and CDR2 sequences are MNHEY and SVGAGI. V dropped 0 bases and J dropped 7 bases, with 14 bases sitting between them. This CDR3 has 15 residues. The CDR3 is CASSYSRDPPHTQYF. CDR3 nucleotides: TGTGCCAGCAGTTACTCGCGGGACCCTCCCCATACGCAGTATTTT.

This chain uses TRBV25-1 with TRBJ1-2; 7 bases match TRBD1. The J segment lost 3 bases and the V segment lost 7 bases, leaving 5 bases of the junction unmatched. The CDR3 has 13 amino acids. The germline CDR1 and CDR2 sequences are MGHDK and SYGVNS. The CDR3: CASIRTGDYGYTF. CDR3 DNA sequence: TGTGCCAGCATTAGGACAGGAGACTATGGCTACACCTTC.

CDR3 in DNA: TGTGCCAGCAGCCCCCAAAGCGGGGGGGCTGGCACAGATACGCAGTATTTT. This encodes CASSPQSGGAGTDTQYF. The gene calls are TRBV7-3 and TRBJ2-3, with 10 bases identical to TRBD2. This CDR3 region has 17 residues. Germline CDR1 SGHTA, CDR2 FQGTGA. V trimming: 5 bases; J trimming: 1 base; junction bases outside the gene matches: 9.

This clone was observed a handful of times. The V and J genes are TRBV12-3 or TRBV12-4 and TRBJ1-1; D unresolved. The CDR3 is 13 residues long. Trimming took off 5 bases at V and 4 bases at J, with 11 bases between the two ends. In nucleotides, the CDR3 is TGTGCCAGCAGTCGGACTGAAGGCACTGAAGCTTTCTTT. Protein product: CASSRTEGTEAFF.

The rearrangement uses TRBV7-2 and TRBJ2-1; D is unresolved. The CDR3 covers 14 residues. The V and J ends lost 5 bases and 0 bases respectively, with 8 bases between them. The germline V gene has CDR1 SGHTA and CDR2 FQGNSA. This CDR3 reads CASSLISSYNEQFF. The CDR3 nucleotides read TGTGCCAGCAGCCTCATTAGCTCCTACAATGAGCAGTTCTTC. Full variable domain (remainder filled in from reference TRBV7-2 and TRBJ2-1): GAGVSQSPSNKVTEKGKDVELRCDPISGHTALYWYRQSLGQGLEFLIYFQGNSAPDKSGLPSDRFSAERTGGSVSTLTIQRTQQEDSAVYLCASSLISSYNEQFFGPGTRLTVL.

This clone was detected only once. The chain uses TRBV3-1 (or the pseudogene TRBV3-2) and TRBJ2-2; 15 bases line up with TRBD2. Trimming at V came to 1 base and at J to 3 bases, leaving 3 bases not matched to a gene. CDR3 length: 18 residues. Germline V CDR1 and CDR2: LGHDT, YNNKEL (reference sequence). The chain's CDR3 is CASSQGTSGGGDTGELFF. The CDR3 coding sequence is TGTGCCAGCAGCCAAGGGACTAGCGGGGGGGGTGACACCGGGGAGCTGTTTTTT.

The gene calls are TRBV5-1 and TRBJ2-2; 10 bases are shared with TRBD1. Trimming took 10 bases from V and 4 from J; bases not matched to a gene: 13. Germline lookup yields CDR1 SGHRS and CDR2 YFSETQ. The CDR3 has 16 amino acids. CDR3 DNA sequence: TGCGCCTCTCCCCCCGGGACAGGGGTCGGCACCGGGGAGCTGTTTTTT. Translating gives CASPPGTGVGTGELFF.

The rearrangement links TRBV6-5 to TRBJ1-1; D perhaps matches TRBD1 (5 bases). Germline-derived CDR1 and CDR2 are MNHEY and SVGAGI. The CDR3 spans 14 residues. Trimming cost V 6 bases and J 5 bases, with 16 bases left between them. The CDR3 protein is CASRRTGRGTEAFF. The CDR3 region has the DNA TGTGCCAGCAGGCGAACGGGGCGGGGAACTGAAGCTTTCTTT.

As to this clone: Different DNA sequences within this sample yield the same CDR3. The chain carries TRBV19 and TRBJ2-4; 8 nucleotides agree with TRBD2. With V trimmed by 0 bases and J by 3 bases, 4 bases remained unmatched. The CDR3 is made up of 16 amino acids. Germline V gene lookup returns CDR1 LNHDA and CDR2 SQIVND (reference sequence). The CDR3 is CASSIDRAGGKNIQYF. In nucleotides, the CDR3 is TGTGCCAGTAGTATAGATCGGGCGGGAGGCAAAAACATTCAGTACTTC.

V and J are TRBV6-6 and TRBJ1-2; D is possibly TRBD1 (5 bases). CDR3 length: 14 residues. Trimming cost V 6 bases and J 2 bases, with 13 bases left between them. Germline-derived CDR1 and CDR2 are MNHNY and SVGAGI (reference sequence). In DNA form, the CDR3 reads TGTGCCAGCAGCGAGCAGGGTCCCAACTATGGCTACACCTTC. Translated: CASSEQGPNYGYTF.

V gene TRBV9 combines with J gene TRBJ1-2, with TRBD1 matching 9 bases. There are 15 residues in the CDR3. V lost 7 bases to trimming and J lost 3 bases; unmatched junction nucleotides: 10. Per the germline V gene, CDR1 is SGDLS and CDR2 is YYNGEE. CDR3 nucleotide sequence: TGTGCCAGCCGGGGACAGGGAGGTATGGACTATGGCTACACCTTC. Protein: CASRGQGGMDYGYTF.